The rows below give T cell receptor beta chains drawn from one sample of a study of OX40 agonist ivuxolimab in advanced cancers. Data came from immunoSEQ multiplex PCR; TCRdb stores just in-frame clones and leaves some out. The sample holds some 85,000 clones; around 90% are singletons and the top ten take about 2.1%. The sequencing used CD4+ or CD8+ T cells sorted from blood, collected in a trial of the OX40 agonist ivuxolimab. The receptors were gathered from an adult with an advanced solid tumor such as melanoma, head and neck, liver or kidney cancer. CDR3s include the opening cysteine and the closing phenylalanine or tryptophan. D genes are given only for firm matches. Only part of the rows carry a size: once, few, many, or a class if the clone is expanded.

J	D	length	V	size	CDR3	DNA
TRBJ2-1	TRBD2	17	TRBV11-2	-	CASSLDIAGGIYNEQFF	TGTGCCAGCAGCTTAGATATAGCGGGGGGGATTTACAATGAGCAGTTCTTC
TRBJ1-5	-	15	TRBV5-1	-	CASSLEGLSNQPQHF	TGCGCCAGCAGCTTGGAGGGACTAAGCAATCAGCCCCAGCATTTT
TRBJ1-1	-	15	TRBV13	-	CASTQVGGGNTEAFF	TGTGCCAGCACCCAAGTGGGGGGTGGGAACACTGAAGCTTTCTTT
TRBJ2-7	TRBD1	16	TRBV4-2	-	CASSQIGGQGPVGQYF	TGTGCCAGCAGCCAAATTGGGGGACAGGGACCCGTGGGGCAGTACTTC
TRBJ2-7	-	17	TRBV18	-	CASSPPNGVGDSYEQYF	TGTGCCAGCTCACCACCAAACGGGGTGGGGGATTCCTACGAGCAGTACTTC
TRBJ2-7	-	16	TRBV5-1	-	CASSLEGGVSSYEQYF	TGCGCCAGCAGCTTGGAGGGCGGGGTAAGCTCCTACGAGCAGTACTTC
TRBJ2-2	TRBD2	15	TRBV2	-	CASSWGTSGTGELFF	TGTGCCAGCTCCTGGGGGACTAGCGGGACGGGGGAGCTGTTTTTT
TRBJ2-2	TRBD1	15	TRBV5-1	-	CASSRDRDLTGELFF	TGCGCCAGCAGCAGAGACAGGGATCTTACCGGGGAGCTGTTTTTT
TRBJ2-1	TRBD1	15	TRBV6-5	-	CASSLRGYSYNEQFF	TGTGCCAGCAGTCTCAGGGGGTACTCCTACAATGAGCAGTTCTTC
TRBJ1-1	-	11	TRBV29-1	few	CSVRENTEAFF	TGCAGCGTCAGGGAGAACACTGAAGCTTTCTTT
TRBJ2-1	-	16	TRBV7-9	-	CASSLGLARSHGEQFF	TGTGCCAGCAGCTTAGGATTGGCTAGATCGCACGGTGAGCAGTTCTTC
TRBJ1-2	-	14	TRBV4-3	-	CASSQERANYGYTF	TGCGCCAGCAGCCAAGAGCGAGCCAACTATGGCTACACCTTC
TRBJ2-2	TRBD2	20	TRBV13	few	CASSPTFGTSGSWNTGELFF	TGTGCCAGCAGCCCAACCTTCGGGACTAGCGGGAGTTGGAACACCGGGGAGCTGTTTTTT